The T cell receptor (beta chain) described here comes from a study of blood T cells in healthy people across ages. PCR was performed a second time for about 7 to 11 cycles using a sample-barcoded 5' primer and a J-beta primer mix. TCRdb reanalysed the 5' RACE reads using MiXCR and keeps one entry per CDR3 protein. The sample holds 1.5 million to 1.9 million distinct CDR3 sequences, about 45% seen once. Trimming removed 6 bases from V and 8 bases from J, with 22 bases in between. Germline CDR1 is SGHAT and CDR2 is FQNNGV. CDR3 size: 15 residues. This clonotype came up a few times. This TCR came from a young woman in good health. The sequenced material came from blood. The chain uses TRBV11-2 and TRBJ1-2, with D possibly being TRBD1 (5 bases). CDR3 sequence reads: CASSSLRGATRGYTF. The CDR3, as DNA: TGTGCCAGCAGTTCCCTTAGAGGGGCGACCAGGGGCTACACCTTC.